Each of the 18 T cell receptor beta chains below was sequenced from the same sample in a study of human T cells and chemical hapten exposure. TCRdb called the RACE reads again in MiXCR, with one record for every CDR3 protein. This repertoire shows approximately 32,000 distinct CDR3 sequences, more than 10% found once; its top ten account for about 1.9%. Time point of the sample: pre-sensitization, week 0. Treatment defined: therapeutic diphenylcyclopropenone sensitization with weekly scalp DPC. Total RNA extraction was carried out from unfractionated whole blood. Sequencing used whole blood, obtained in connection with sensitization to the hapten diphenylcyclopropenone (DPC). The receptors shown here come from a woman between 35 and 50 years old with alopecia areata. Some clones in this sample may be carry-over from other donors' samples.

The chain carries TRBV29-1 and TRBJ2-1; TRBD2 matches at 7 bases. This CDR3 region has 16 residues. J gave up 12 bases and V 2 bases, and 19 bases lay outside the gene matches. The germline V gene encodes CDR1 SQVTM and CDR2 ANQGSEA. CDR3 loop: CSVEPPWTSRGLRQFF. The CDR3 DNA reads TGCAGCGTTGAACCCCCGTGGACTAGTAGAGGATTGCGGCAGTTCTTC.

This clonotype was seen ten or more times. This rearrangement joins TRBV7-8 to TRBJ1-1; 9 bases map to TRBD1. This CDR3 has 18 amino acids. CDR1 and CDR2 from the germline V gene are SGHVS and FQNEAQ. Losses at the gene ends were 1 base for V and 5 bases for J; bases not matched to a gene: 14. CDR3 sequence reads: CASSLDLRASTGGTEAFF. In DNA form, the CDR3 reads TGTGCCAGCAGCTTAGATTTACGGGCTTCGACAGGGGGGACTGAAGCTTTCTTT.

Comments on this clonotype: Its ends do not fully match the called genes, so a read error is possible. This chain uses TRBV2 with TRBJ2-1; a possible D gene is TRBD2 (6 bases). Per germline, CDR1 SNHLY and CDR2 FYNNEI. CDR3 length: 13 residues. The CDR3 region is CAGRRASNNEQFF. The CDR3 nucleotides are TGTGCCGGCCGGAGGGCCTCCAACAATGAGCAGTTCTTC.

The gene calls are TRBV15 and TRBJ2-7; tentatively, D is TRBD2 (6 bases). CDR3 length equals 15 residues. Per the germline V gene, CDR1 is LNHNV and CDR2 is YYDKDF (reference sequence). V lost 0 bases and J 7 bases, leaving 16 bases between the germline ends. CDR3 residues: CATSRDFRRGREQYF. In DNA, the CDR3 is TGTGCCACCAGCAGAGATTTCCGGAGGGGCCGGGAGCAGTACTTC.

This clonotype was seen at least ten times. The rearrangement links TRBV12-3 or TRBV12-4 to TRBJ2-7; D assignment may be TRBD1 or TRBD2 (6 bases each). Trimming pared 7 bases from V and 3 bases from J, leaving 16 bases between. The CDR3 contains 14 residues. The chain's CDR3 is CASTHGGLFYEQYF. The CDR3 DNA reads as TGTGCCAGCACTCATGGGGGGCTTTTCTACGAGCAGTACTTC.

This chain connects TRBV5-1 to TRBJ1-4, with D unresolved. The V end lost 7 bases, the J end lost 4 bases, and 14 bases lay between the germline ends. From germline, CDR1 is SGHRS and CDR2 YFSETQ. The CDR3 length is 14 residues. CDR3 sequence: CASQNGDYNEKLFF. CDR3 DNA sequence: TGCGCCAGCCAAAACGGAGATTATAATGAAAAACTGTTTTTT.

This chain links TRBV12-3 or TRBV12-4 with TRBJ2-5, with D possibly being TRBD1 or TRBD2 (5 bases each). V lost 8 bases and J lost 5, with 15 bases in between. The length of the CDR3 is 13 residues. The DNA for the CDR3 is TGTGCCAGCGGGTTCAGGGCGGGCGAGACCCAGTACTTC. Residues: CASGFRAGETQYF.

Notes on this clonotype: A much larger clone sits a single nucleotide away, making a read error possible. CDR3 residues: CAGSPKGAYEQYF. For the CDR3, the DNA is TGTGCCGGCTCACCAAAGGGGGCCTACGAGCAGTACTTC. This chain connects TRBV18 to TRBJ2-7; maybe TRBD1 (6 bases). The germline V gene encodes CDR1 KGHSH and CDR2 LQKENI. This CDR3 comprises 13 residues.

This clonotype was recorded at least ten times. The rearrangement uses TRBV11-3 and TRBJ2-1; D uncertain. This CDR3 has 13 amino acids. The ends were cut back, 4 bases at V and 4 bases at J, with 8 bases in the middle. CDR1 is SGHNT, CDR2 YENEEA, per germline. In nucleotides, the CDR3 is TGTGCCAGCAGCTCCCTCGAGTACAATGAGCAGTTCTTC. Residues: CASSSLEYNEQFF.

This clonotype was detected once. The chain has TRBV28 and TRBJ2-7; TRBD2 agrees at 10 bases. J was trimmed by 4 bases and V by 6 bases; bases with no gene match: 9. The length of the CDR3 is 15 residues. Germline V lookup: CDR1 MDHEN, CDR2 SYDVKM. CDR3 amino acids: CASSLAGGPPYEQYF. The CDR3 nucleotides are TGTGCCAGCAGCTTAGCGGGAGGACCCCCGTACGAGCAGTACTTC. Looking up the rest from reference TRBV28 and TRBJ2-7 gives the full variable domain: DVKVTQSSRYLVKRTGEKVFLECVQDMDHENMFWYRQDPGLGLRLIYFSYDVKMKEKGDIPEGYSVSREKKERFSLILESASTNQTSMYLCASSLAGGPPYEQYFGPGTRLTVT.

This clonotype occurred a few times. This chain joins TRBV7-2 and TRBJ2-5; no firm D call. Trimming cost V 5 bases and J 4 bases, with 8 bases left between them. The CDR3 consists of 12 residues. The germline V gene encodes CDR1 SGHTA and CDR2 FQGNSA. CDR3 loop: CASSRTRETQYF. The CDR3 DNA follows: TGTGCCAGCAGCCGGACGAGAGAGACCCAGTACTTC.

In its sample, this clonotype was seen many times. The chain carries TRBV12-3 or TRBV12-4 and TRBJ1-2; perhaps TRBD1 as D (5 bases). V was cut by 7 bases and J by 6 bases, with 15 bases left in between. The CDR3 covers 13 residues. CDR3 protein: CASTTRGDDGYTF. The CDR3 bases are TGTGCCAGCACCACCCGGGGCGACGATGGCTACACCTTC.

The chain has TRBV29-1 and TRBJ2-7; tentatively, D is TRBD1 (5 bases). CDR1 and CDR2 (germline): SQVTM, ANQGSEA. The length of the CDR3 is 13 residues. V lost 2 bases to trimming and J lost 1 base, with 9 bases between them. CDR3 in amino acids: CSVERQGSYEQYF. As DNA, the CDR3 is TGCAGCGTTGAACGCCAGGGATCCTACGAGCAGTACTTC.

This clonotype was seen a handful of times. V usage is TRBV28 and J usage is TRBJ2-7; D is unclear. The CDR3 runs 15 residues. Deletions cut 7 bases from V and 0 bases from J, with 16 bases between. Germline CDR1 MDHEN, CDR2 SYDVKM. The CDR3 nucleotides read TGTGCCAGCACCTTATATGTTAGGGACTCCTACGAGCAGTACTTC. Its protein is CASTLYVRDSYEQYF.

In regard to this clonotype: No DNA is shown, since the ends of the CDR3 on it are uncertain; the CDR3 is the one TCRdb lists. This sequence joins TRBV12-3 or TRBV12-4 and TRBJ2-1; the table gives TRBD2 as D, unverified against the DNA. With termini counted, the CDR3 has 13 amino acids. The CDR3 here is CASSFGRGTSGFF.

This clonotype was detected ten times or more. The rearrangement uses TRBV9 and TRBJ2-7; D is unclear. The V gene lost 0 bases and the J gene lost 0 bases, with 10 bases spanning the gap. Germline V CDR1 and CDR2: SGDLS, YYNGEE. This CDR3 contains 15 residues. CDR3 nucleotides: TGTGCCAGCAGCGTAGGATCGTCGAGCTCCTACGAGCAGTACTTC. This sequence encodes CASSVGSSSSYEQYF.

The chain couples TRBV19 to TRBJ1-4, with D uncertain. Germline V gene sequence: CDR1 LNHDA, CDR2 SQIVND (reference sequence). Between the trimmed V and J ends, which lost 7 bases and 5 bases, there was a span of 11 bases. The CDR3 contains 13 residues. This CDR3 reads CASTPSGNEKLFF. The CDR3 coding sequence is TGTGCCAGTACCCCCAGTGGAAATGAAAAACTGTTTTTT.

The sample holds many counts of this clonotype. The CDR3 loop reads CASSLTGEGGYTF. CDR3 coding DNA: TGTGCCAGCAGTCTGACAGGGGAAGGTGGCTACACCTTC. The V and J genes are TRBV27 and TRBJ1-2; 8 nucleotides align to TRBD1. Germline V CDR1 and CDR2: MNHEY, SMNVEV (reference sequence). J lost 7 bases, V lost 5 bases, and 6 bases had no gene match. This CDR3 is 13 amino acids long.